A selection of T cell receptor beta chains follows, all from one sample in a study of shared clonotypes between healthy human individuals. TCRdb's copy holds only in-frame clones and misses some; the assay was immunoSEQ multiplex PCR. The sample carries around 1.9 million clones, about 94% recorded once. The sequencing input was naive CD8+ T cells from PBMCs. The receptors come from a man aged 18 to 35 in good health. Some clones in this sample may be carry-over from other donors' samples. CDR3s include the opening cysteine and the closing phenylalanine or tryptophan. Fields, in order: clone size, V gene, J gene, D gene, CDR3 protein, CDR3 DNA. The D gene is left open where the match is weak. Expanded clones are given a class, and other clones once, few, many or no size at all.

-	TRBV25-1	TRBJ1-3	-	CASSDRGSGNTIYF	TGTGCCAGCAGTGACAGGGGCTCTGGAAACACCATATATTTT
-	TRBV5-1	TRBJ1-2	-	CASSTTVPAGYGYTF	TGCGCCAGCAGCACGACGGTACCGGCGGGATATGGCTACACCTTC
-	TRBV19	TRBJ2-1	-	CASSIGNRDEQFF	TGTGCCAGTAGTATCGGGAACAGAGATGAGCAGTTCTTC
-	TRBV6-1	TRBJ1-2	-	CASSETAGGSENYGYTF	TGTGCCAGCAGTGAAACCGCCGGGGGCTCAGAAAACTATGGCTACACCTTC
-	TRBV15	TRBJ2-3	TRBD2	CATSSEGLAGGPTDTQYF	TGTGCCACCAGCAGCGAGGGACTAGCGGGAGGGCCCACAGATACGCAGTATTTT
-	TRBV7-8	TRBJ2-1	-	CASSYLRGMANEQFF	TGTGCCAGCAGTTACCTTAGGGGAATGGCCAATGAGCAGTTCTTC
once	TRBV7-9	TRBJ2-7	TRBD1	CASSLGTGTYEQYF	TGTGCCAGCAGCTTAGGGACAGGCACCTACGAGCAGTACTTC
-	TRBV4-3	TRBJ2-3	-	CASSQVVPVSSTDTQYF	TGCGCCAGCAGCCAAGTCGTCCCAGTGTCTAGCACAGATACGCAGTATTTT
-	TRBV14	TRBJ2-7	TRBD1	CASSQSRDRDREQYF	TGTGCCAGCAGCCAGAGCCGGGACAGGGACCGGGAGCAGTACTTC
-	TRBV25-1	TRBJ1-1	-	CASALLSGTEAFF	TGTGCCAGCGCGTTACTAAGCGGCACTGAAGCTTTCTTT
-	TRBV6-6	TRBJ2-3	-	CASSYSWRGTDTQYF	TGTGCCAGCAGTTACTCCTGGCGAGGCACAGATACGCAGTATTTT
-	TRBV2	TRBJ1-1	-	CASRGESAPEAFF	TGTGCCAGCAGGGGCGAATCCGCCCCTGAAGCTTTCTTT
few	TRBV9	TRBJ2-7	-	CASSAGSSYEQYF	TGTGCCAGCAGCGCCGGGAGCTCCTACGAGCAGTACTTC
-	TRBV7-9	TRBJ2-3	TRBD2	CASSPLGLVGVTDTQYF	TGTGCCAGCAGCCCGCTCGGACTAGTTGGGGTAACAGATACGCAGTATTTT
-	TRBV4-1	TRBJ2-2	-	CASSPRRGTGELFF	TGCGCCAGCAGCCCCCGGAGGGGAACCGGGGAGCTGTTTTTT
-	TRBV7-9	TRBJ1-3	-	CASSGLGDAGNTIYF	TGTGCCAGCAGCGGATTAGGGGATGCTGGAAACACCATATATTTT
-	TRBV29-1	TRBJ2-7	-	CSATPDGTYEQYF	TGCAGCGCCACACCCGACGGAACCTACGAGCAGTACTTC
-	TRBV5-1	TRBJ2-3	TRBD1	CASSLWTGTDTQYF	TGCGCCAGCAGCTTGTGGACAGGGACAGATACGCAGTATTTT
-	TRBV28	TRBJ2-7	-	CASSFGLANPYEQYF	TGTGCCAGCAGTTTTGGCCTAGCGAATCCCTACGAGCAGTACTTC
-	TRBV6-1	TRBJ1-1	TRBD1	CASSEDRQGTEAFF	TGTGCCAGCAGTGAAGACAGACAGGGCACTGAAGCTTTCTTT
-	TRBV4-3	TRBJ2-3	TRBD2	CASSQETLWGTKSSDTQYF	TGCGCCAGCAGCCAAGAAACATTATGGGGGACTAAATCGTCAGATACGCAGTATTTT
-	TRBV6-5	TRBJ2-5	-	CASSYDSFQETQYF	TGTGCCAGCAGTTATGACAGTTTCCAAGAGACCCAGTACTTC
-	TRBV5-1	TRBJ2-7	-	CASSLDTGTYGQYF	TGCGCCAGCAGCTTGGATACAGGGACCTACGGGCAGTACTTC
-	TRBV5-1	TRBJ2-1	TRBD2	CASSLSGTSVYNEQFF	TGCGCCAGCAGCTTGTCTGGGACTAGCGTATACAATGAGCAGTTCTTC
-	TRBV6-6	TRBJ2-7	TRBD1	CASSAQGGREWYEQYF	TGTGCCAGCAGCGCCCAAGGGGGCAGGGAGTGGTACGAACAGTACTTC
-	TRBV9	TRBJ1-1	TRBD1	CASSVERDRGRDTEAFF	TGTGCCAGCAGCGTAGAGAGGGACAGGGGGCGCGATACTGAAGCTTTCTTT
-	TRBV15	TRBJ2-7	-	CATSETGTNYEQYF	TGTGCCACCAGCGAAACAGGGACAAACTACGAGCAGTACTTC
-	TRBV30	TRBJ1-1	-	CAWSAVALRVNTEAFF	TGTGCCTGGAGCGCCGTGGCTTTAAGGGTGAACACTGAAGCTTTCTTT
-	TRBV28	TRBJ2-7	-	CASSPPGRRDEQYF	TGTGCCAGCAGTCCCCCGGGACGGCGGGACGAGCAGTACTTC
-	TRBV11-2	TRBJ2-3	-	CASSVREYGTDTQYF	TGTGCCAGCAGCGTCCGGGAATACGGCACAGATACGCAGTATTTT
-	TRBV30	TRBJ1-2	-	CAWSVGLATHTSNYGYTF	TGTGCCTGGAGTGTAGGTTTGGCGACGCACACTTCAAACTATGGCTACACCTTC
-	TRBV11-2	TRBJ1-4	-	CASSLGVSPTNEKLFF	TGTGCCAGCAGCTTAGGGGTCAGCCCAACTAATGAAAAACTGTTTTTT
-	TRBV7-3	TRBJ2-1	TRBD2	CASTLSPRGRPYNEQFF	TGTGCCAGCACCCTTTCCCCCCGCGGGAGGCCTTACAATGAGCAGTTCTTC
-	TRBV6-1	TRBJ1-1	-	CASSEFGGGTEAFF	TGTGCCAGCAGTGAATTCGGGGGCGGTACTGAAGCTTTCTTT
-	TRBV9	TRBJ2-1	-	CASSPSPNEQFF	TGTGCCAGCAGCCCCAGTCCCAATGAGCAGTTCTTC
-	TRBV9	TRBJ2-3	-	CASSPGGRGGTQYF	TGTGCCAGCAGCCCCGGTGGGCGGGGAGGTACGCAGTATTTT
-	TRBV7-6	TRBJ1-3	-	CASSLFRGPQLGGNTIYF	TGTGCCAGCAGCTTATTTCGGGGACCTCAACTAGGCGGAAACACCATATATTTT
-	TRBV30	TRBJ2-1	-	CAWSVRRGRNFYNEQFF	TGTGCCTGGAGTGTACGGAGGGGCAGAAATTTCTACAATGAGCAGTTCTTC
-	TRBV14	TRBJ1-3	-	CASSQEGDFSGNTIYF	TGTGCCAGCAGCCAGGAGGGGGACTTTTCTGGAAACACCATATATTTT
-	TRBV28	TRBJ1-2	TRBD1	CASSLRHSPTGPYGYTF	TGTGCCAGCAGTTTACGACACTCTCCGACAGGGCCCTATGGCTACACCTTC
-	TRBV5-4	TRBJ2-5	TRBD1	CASTLDRGQETQYF	TGTGCCAGCACCCTCGACAGGGGGCAAGAGACCCAGTACTTC
-	TRBV13	TRBJ2-2	-	CASHVRGTGELFF	TGTGCCAGCCACGTTCGAGGGACCGGGGAGCTGTTTTTT
-	TRBV6-1	TRBJ2-1	-	CASRISYNEQFF	TGTGCCAGCAGGATTAGTTACAATGAGCAGTTCTTC
-	TRBV9	TRBJ2-7	-	CASSVGDSSYEQYF	TGTGCCAGCAGCGTAGGAGATAGCTCCTACGAGCAGTACTTC
-	TRBV7-9	TRBJ1-2	-	CASSHRDLTINYGYTF	TGTGCCAGCAGCCACAGGGATCTGACTATCAACTATGGCTACACCTTC
-	TRBV9	TRBJ2-3	-	CASSVEASGTDTQYF	TGTGCCAGCAGCGTAGAGGCTAGCGGCACAGATACGCAGTATTTT
-	TRBV2	TRBJ2-5	-	CASVEETQYF	TGTGCCAGCGTCGAAGAGACCCAGTACTTC
-	TRBV29-1	TRBJ2-2	-	CSVKQGNTGELFF	TGCAGCGTTAAACAGGGGAACACCGGGGAGCTGTTTTTT
-	TRBV18	TRBJ2-1	TRBD2	CASSRGASGIYNEQFF	TGTGCCAGCTCACGGGGCGCTAGCGGGATCTACAATGAGCAGTTCTTC
-	TRBV28	TRBJ1-4	-	CASSGGTLATNEKLFF	TGTGCCAGCAGCGGGGGCACGCTTGCAACTAATGAAAAACTGTTTTTT
-	TRBV5-6	TRBJ2-7	TRBD2	CASSGTTTYEQYF	TGTGCCAGCAGCGGGACTACCACCTACGAGCAGTACTTC
-	TRBV7-9	TRBJ2-7	TRBD2	CASSSQTSGSYEQYF	TGTGCCAGCAGCTCCCAGACTAGCGGGAGTTACGAGCAGTACTTC